The clone carrying this TCR beta chain is labeled as medium-sized. Its antigen remains unknown. V was pared by 5 bases and J by 0 bases, with 4 bases of the junction left unmatched. The CDR3 consists of 15 residues. CDR1 is SNHLY, CDR2 FYNNEI, per germline. The data were obtained in a study of read filtering for tumor transcriptome and immune sequencing. Study-level information: R-ISS stage counts were under 10 for I, roughly 15 for II, 6 or 7 for III.

Study findings and constraints: IR-seq and RNA-seq agreed better without single-read clonotypes.

Sampling of bone marrow took place during active disease in every patient. This library used roughly 0.4 ug RNA and molecular barcoded adaptors spanning alpha/delta and beta/gamma chains. TCRdb re-called the reads through MiXCR, storing one row per CDR3 protein. The sample carries 75,000 to 95,000 distinct CDR3 sequences, roughly 21% recorded once. The gene calls are TRBV2 and TRBJ2-1, with TRBD1 matching over 7 bases. The receptor was isolated from a donor over 35 with multiple myeloma. Sample: a population of CD138-negative cells sorted from bone marrow. CDR3 region: CASSRGGSSYNEQFF. Written as DNA, the CDR3 is TGTGCCAGCAGTCGAGGGGGCAGCTCCTACAATGAGCAGTTCTTC.